Listed below are T cell receptor beta chains from one sample, sequenced in a study of T cell responses to AZD1222 COVID-19 vaccine. TCRdb's copy holds only in-frame clones and misses some; the assay was immunoSEQ multiplex PCR. This table holds about 120,000 clones, 92% found once. Sequenced here: peripheral blood, sampled on day 0 of AZD1222 vaccination. These receptors were collected from an adult in good health. The CDR3 runs from the conserved cysteine through the conserved F or W. A D gene is named only where the DNA matches it firmly.

>.|TRBJ2-2|TRBV29-1
TGCAGCGCCCCCATGAACACCGGGGAGCTGTTTTTT
CSAPMNTGELFF
>TRBD2|TRBJ2-7|TRBV19
TGTGCCAGTAGTATGGGTAGCGGGGGGACGGGGGAGCAGTACTTC
CASSMGSGGTGEQYF
>.|TRBJ1-1|TRBV7-9
TGTGCCAGCAGCCCGTGGACTGGAGCTTTCTTT
CASSPWTGAFF
>TRBD1|TRBJ1-3|TRBV4-3
TGCGCCAGCAGCCAGCAGGGGGCTGGAAACACCATATATTTT
CASSQQGAGNTIYF
>TRBD1|TRBJ1-1|TRBV9
TGTGCCAGCAGCCTTGTAGGTGTGACAGGGGATACTGAAGCTTTCTTT
CASSLVGVTGDTEAFF
>.|TRBJ2-1|TRBV12-5
TGTGCTAGTGGTTTGCCCCCCATCCCCAGTGAGCAGTTCTTC
CASGLPPIPSEQFF
>TRBD2|TRBJ2-3|TRBV5-4
TGTGCCAGCAGCCAGGCAGGACTAGCGGGAGCAGATACGCAGTATTTT
CASSQAGLAGADTQYF
>.|TRBJ1-1|TRBV28
TGTGCCAGCAGTCCCCTAGGGGGGCTGGCTGAAGCTTTCTTT
CASSPLGGLAEAFF
>.|TRBJ1-4|TRBV19
TGTGCCAGTAGCACCCAGGGAGGTGAAAAACTGTTTTTT
CASSTQGGEKLFF
>.|TRBJ1-4|TRBV2
TGTGCCAGCTTGGCTGCAACTAATGAAAAACTGTTTTTT
CASLAATNEKLFF
>TRBD1|TRBJ1-5|TRBV6-1
TGTGCCAGCAGTGAGGACAGGGGTGGCAATCAGCCCCAGCATTTT
CASSEDRGGNQPQHF
>TRBD1|TRBJ2-1|TRBV5-1
TGCGCCAGCAGTTATACCGGACAGGGGGCTCTGGGTGAGCAGTTCTTC
CASSYTGQGALGEQFF
>TRBD1|TRBJ1-4|TRBV28
TGTGCCAGCAGTTCGGGACAGGGCCCTAATGAAAAACTGTTTTTT
CASSSGQGPNEKLFF
>.|TRBJ1-5|TRBV19
TGTGCCAGTAGGTATTTTCGAAATCAGCCCCAGCATTTT
CASRYFRNQPQHF
>.|TRBJ1-3|TRBV12-3/TRBV12-4
TGTGCCAGCAGTTTTCTGAGAAACACCATATATTTT
CASSFLRNTIYF
>TRBD1|TRBJ2-2|TRBV6-5
TGTGCCAGCAGCTCCGGGACAGCGAACACCGGGGAGCTGTTTTTT
CASSSGTANTGELFF
>TRBD1|TRBJ1-2|TRBV6-5
TGTGCCAGCACCAGGGGGCTCGGTGGCTACACCTTC
CASTRGLGGYTF
>TRBD1|TRBJ1-3|TRBV6-5
TGTGCCAGCAGTTATGACAGGGTGGGCTCTGGAAACACCATATATTTT
CASSYDRVGSGNTIYF
>TRBD2|TRBJ2-2|TRBV7-8
TGTGCCAGCAGCTTACGAACTAGCGTCGACGGGGAGCTGTTTTTT
CASSLRTSVDGELFF
>TRBD1|TRBJ1-6|TRBV27
TGTGCCAGCAGTCGCCAACAGGGGGCTGGATCACCCCTCCACTTT
CASSRQQGAGSPLHF